This TCR beta chain was captured by sequencing in a study of T cells in narcolepsy. About this clone itself: At one end, the junction sequence differs from germline, possibly due to a read error.

This CDR3 contains 16 residues. Germline CDR1 SGDLS, CDR2 YYNGEE. Sequenced by immunoSEQ multiplex PCR; TCRdb stores in-frame clones only, minus some. This sample has approximately 11,000 clones, with about 94% found just once. The chain links TRBV9 to TRBJ2-2; unclear D gene. The sequenced material came from CD45RA- memory CD4+ T cells from PBMCs. The receptor was derived from a human donor with narcolepsy. The CDR3: CASSVAPALNAGELFF. Here the CDR3 DNA reads TGTGCCAGCAGCGTAGCTCCGGCCCTGAACGCCGGGGAGCTGTTTTTT.